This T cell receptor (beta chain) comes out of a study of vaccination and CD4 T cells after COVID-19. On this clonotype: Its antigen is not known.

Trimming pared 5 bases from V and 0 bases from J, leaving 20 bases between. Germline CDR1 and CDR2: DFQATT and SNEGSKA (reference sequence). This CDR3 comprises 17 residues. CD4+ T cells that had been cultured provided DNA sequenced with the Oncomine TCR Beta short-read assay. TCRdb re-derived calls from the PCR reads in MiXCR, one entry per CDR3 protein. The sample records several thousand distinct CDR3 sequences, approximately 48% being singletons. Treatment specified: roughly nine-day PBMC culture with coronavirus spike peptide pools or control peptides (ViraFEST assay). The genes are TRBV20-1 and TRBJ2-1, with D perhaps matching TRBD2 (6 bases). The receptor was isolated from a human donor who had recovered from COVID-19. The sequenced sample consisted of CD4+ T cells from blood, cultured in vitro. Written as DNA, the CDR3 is TGCAGTGCTTGGGGCCCGGGGGAGGCCGTCTCCTACAATGAGCAGTTCTTC. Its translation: CSAWGPGEAVSYNEQFF.